This entry concerns a single TCR beta chain. The antigen is undetermined. These data belong to a study of CD8 T cells in Susac syndrome. Overall study findings and caveats: As the study acknowledged, the number of individuals in its TCR sequencing and HLA analysis was relatively small.

With random hexamers, 0.5 to 1 ug RNA was reverse transcribed. The method of amplification for TCR beta CDR3 was immunoSEQ multiplex PCR, covering 54 Vbeta and 13 Jbeta. TCRdb re-called the immunoSEQ multiplex PCR reads through MiXCR, storing one row per CDR3 protein. The sample yields some 110,000 distinct CDR3 sequences, 80% to 95% seen once. The V end lost 4 bases, the J end lost 2 bases, and 15 bases lay between the germline ends. The CDR3 is 15 amino acids. Germline V gene sequence: CDR1 ENHRY, CDR2 SYGVKD. TEMRA cells were enriched by FACS, and CD4+ and CD8+ T cells were negatively isolated. This TCR was sampled from a human donor with multiple sclerosis. The chain carries TRBV10-3 and TRBJ2-7; maybe TRBD1 (6 bases). The specimen was CD8+ T cells from PBMCs. The chain's CDR3 is CAISGTATSAYEQYF. The DNA for the CDR3 is TGTGCCATCAGTGGGACAGCCACCTCAGCCTACGAGCAGTACTTC.